These 21 T cell receptor beta chains were sequenced from one sample in a study of blood T cell repertoires in COVID-19. Generated by immunoSEQ multiplex PCR, the TCRdb table keeps only in-frame clones and is missing some. The table records 150,000 to 200,000 clones, 65% to 90% of them present only once. The sequencing sample was made of peripheral blood. These receptors were obtained from a man in his fifties with active or convalescent COVID-19.

The V call is TRBV28, the J call TRBJ1-1; the D is unclear. CDR1 MDHEN and CDR2 SYDVKM come from the germline V gene. This CDR3 has 15 residues. The ends were cut back, 10 bases at V and 3 bases at J, with 21 bases in the middle. The CDR3 loop is CATTDLAYVDTEAFF. CDR3 in DNA: TGTGCCACTACGGACTTGGCTTACGTGGACACTGAAGCTTTCTTT.

This sequence joins TRBV30 and TRBJ1-1; the D gene is possibly TRBD1 (6 bases). The CDR3 sequence is 14 residues long. CDR1 and CDR2 from the germline V gene are GTSNPN and SVGIG (reference sequence). The ends were cut back, 3 bases at V and 1 base at J, with 12 bases in the middle. CDR3 in DNA: TGTGCCTGGAGCTCTGGACAGAGGAACACTGAAGCTTTCTTT. Its translation is CAWSSGQRNTEAFF.

The V call is TRBV30, the J call TRBJ2-2; 10 bases align to TRBD1. Germline CDR1 reads GTSNPN; CDR2 reads SVGIG (reference sequence). CDR3 length: 14 residues. V dropped 3 bases and J dropped 5; count of bases not matched to a gene: 3. The CDR3: CAWSGTGVTGELFF. The CDR3 DNA follows: TGTGCCTGGAGCGGGACAGGGGTTACCGGGGAGCTGTTTTTT.

Points on this clone: This sample includes further DNA sequences coding for the same CDR3. CDR3 in DNA: TGTGCCAGCAGCTTATTACAGGGTGACGAGCAGTACTTC. Its protein is CASSLLQGDEQYF. V gene TRBV7-9 combines with J gene TRBJ2-7, with D perhaps matching TRBD1 (6 bases). Germline CDR1 is SEHNR and CDR2 is FQNEAQ (reference sequence). The CDR3 contains 13 residues. V shed 2 bases and J shed 5 bases, with 10 bases lying between them.

The chain has TRBV28 and TRBJ1-2, with 9 bases that match TRBD1. From germline, CDR1 is MDHEN and CDR2 SYDVKM. The CDR3 spans 14 residues. With 5 bases clipped from V and 6 bases from J, the junction kept 7 bases outside the gene matches. The CDR3 DNA is TGTGCCAGCAGTCTCCGGACAGGGGCCAATGGCTACACCTTC. Amino acids: CASSLRTGANGYTF.

This CDR3 is CASSSGWDNEQFF. CDR3 nucleotide sequence: TGTGCCAGCAGTAGCGGTTGGGACAATGAGCAGTTCTTC. This rearrangement joins TRBV6-5 to TRBJ2-1; possibly TRBD2 for D (5 bases). Germline V lookup: CDR1 MNHEY, CDR2 SVGAGI. V lost 5 bases to trimming and J lost 5 bases, with 10 bases between them. The CDR3 spans 13 residues.

The chain joins TRBV5-1 to TRBJ2-1; TRBD2 agrees at 7 bases. The length of the CDR3 is 16 residues. The germline gives CDR1 SGHRS, CDR2 YFSETQ. V shed 3 bases, J shed 5 bases, and the junction held 11 bases outside the gene matches. CDR3 sequence (DNA): TGCGCCAGCAGCTCAACCGGGACTACGGGTGACAATGAGCAGTTCTTC. It yields the protein CASSSTGTTGDNEQFF. The full variable domain, in which reference TRBV5-1 and TRBJ2-1 provide the parts outside the CDR3, is KAGVTQTPRYLIKTRGQQVTLSCSPISGHRSVSWYQQTPGQGLQFLFEYFSETQRNKGNFPGRFSGRQFSNSRSEMNVSTLELGDSALYLCASSSTGTTGDNEQFFGPGTRLTVL.

The V and J genes are TRBV2 and TRBJ1-4; D is possibly TRBD1 (6 bases). The CDR3 consists of 14 residues. V was cut by 4 bases and J by 7 bases, with 13 bases left in between. In germline, CDR1 is SNHLY, CDR2 FYNNEI. CDR3 residues: CASSVIRGGEKLFF. Written as DNA, the CDR3 is TGTGCCAGCAGTGTTATCAGGGGCGGTGAAAAACTGTTTTTT.

V is TRBV9 and J is TRBJ1-6, with D unresolved. Per the germline V gene, CDR1 is SGDLS and CDR2 is YYNGEE. The CDR3 sequence is 15 residues long. V was shortened by 4 bases and J by 10 bases, with 18 bases between the two germline ends. The CDR3 loop reads CASSPTGSINSPLHF. The CDR3 bases are TGTGCCAGCAGCCCCACCGGGAGTATAAACTCACCCCTCCACTTT.

The gene calls are TRBV10-3 and TRBJ2-1; the match to TRBD1 covers 11 bases. J lost 3 bases, V lost 10 bases, and 5 bases had no gene match. Germline CDR1 and CDR2: ENHRY and SYGVKD. CDR3 length: 14 amino acids. The CDR3 DNA reads as TGTGCCAATTCCGGGACAGGGGGCTACAATGAGCAGTTCTTC. Translating gives CANSGTGGYNEQFF.

The chain joins TRBV4-3 to TRBJ1-1; the D gene is possibly TRBD1 (5 bases). The CDR3 is 14 residues long. CDR1 and CDR2 (germline): LGHNA, YSLEER. The V gene lost 0 bases and the J gene lost 7 bases, with 12 bases spanning the gap. The CDR3 reads CASSQEAGLVEAFF. CDR3 DNA: TGCGCCAGCAGCCAAGAGGCGGGGCTCGTTGAAGCTTTCTTT.

The V gene is TRBV28, the J gene TRBJ2-3, with TRBD1 as a possible D gene (5 bases). This CDR3 region has 13 residues. Deletions cut 7 bases from V and 3 bases from J, with 11 bases between. Per germline, CDR1 MDHEN and CDR2 SYDVKM. The CDR3, as DNA: TGTGCCAGCATTAGGGGTTCGACAGATACGCAGTATTTT. This encodes CASIRGSTDTQYF. The full variable domain, its missing parts supplied by reference TRBV28 and TRBJ2-3, is DVKVTQSSRYLVKRTGEKVFLECVQDMDHENMFWYRQDPGLGLRLIYFSYDVKMKEKGDIPEGYSVSREKKERFSLILESASTNQTSMYLCASIRGSTDTQYFGPGTRLTVL.

This clone was detected only once. This chain connects TRBV6-2 or TRBV6-3 to TRBJ2-7, with 10 bases identical to TRBD1. Germline-derived CDR1 and CDR2 are MNHEY and SVGEGT. V was clipped by 5 bases and J by 4 bases; unmatched bases: 5. The CDR3 covers 14 residues. As DNA, the CDR3 is TGTGCCAGCAGTCTGACAGGGGGCGGTTACGAGCAGTACTTC. Its protein is CASSLTGGGYEQYF.

V gene TRBV30 combines with J gene TRBJ2-2; TRBD2 might be the D (5 bases). The CDR3 length is 14 residues. V lost 0 bases to trimming and J lost 8 bases, with 13 bases between them. Germline CDR1 is GTSNPN and CDR2 is SVGIG (reference sequence). CDR3 sequence (DNA): TGTGCCTGGAGTGTACCTAGCCCTATGGGGGAGCTGTTTTTT. It codes for CAWSVPSPMGELFF.

The V call is TRBV6-5, the J call TRBJ1-1, with no clear D. The CDR3 totals 15 residues. The germline CDR1 and CDR2 sequences are MNHEY and SVGAGI. The CDR3, as DNA: TGTGCTAGCCTCGAACGGAACTACCGGGGCACTGAAGCTTTCTTT. It specifies CASLERNYRGTEAFF.

The chain links TRBV9 to TRBJ2-5; 9 positions match TRBD1. Germline V gene lookup returns CDR1 SGDLS and CDR2 YYNGEE. Germline trimming cut 3 bases from V and 4 bases from J; bases unmatched to any gene: 7. The CDR3 runs to 15 residues. CDR3 in amino acids: CASSAYWTGVETQYF. The DNA of the CDR3 is TGTGCCAGCAGCGCCTACTGGACAGGGGTAGAGACCCAGTACTTC.

This clone has only a few counts. CDR3 region: CASSYSRETQYF. CDR3 DNA sequence: TGTGCCAGCAGTTACTCGAGAGAAACCCAGTACTTC. The gene calls are TRBV6-6 and TRBJ2-5; D gene unclear. Looked up from germline, CDR1 is MNHNY and CDR2 is SVGAGI (reference sequence). CDR3 length: 12 amino acids. V gave up 0 bases and J gave up 8 bases, with 7 bases separating them.

This rearrangement joins TRBV6-4 to TRBJ1-4; D might be TRBD1 (5 bases). Germline CDR1 reads MRHNA; CDR2 reads SNTAGT. Trimming shortened V by 3 bases and J by 4 bases, and 15 bases separated the two germline ends. This CDR3 region has 16 residues. CDR3 sequence reads: CASSEPGAGVNEKLFF. CDR3 bases: TGTGCCAGCAGTGAACCGGGTGCGGGGGTTAATGAAAAACTGTTTTTT.

The chain combines TRBV14 with TRBJ2-3; tentative D call: TRBD2 (5 bases). CDR3 length: 13 amino acids. The V and J ends lost 8 bases and 6 bases respectively, with 15 bases between them. Germline CDR1 SGHDN, CDR2 FVKESK. The CDR3 nucleotides read TGTGCCAGCCTGGTCGGGGTCAGGGATACGCAGTATTTT. It yields the protein CASLVGVRDTQYF. Variable domain in full (rest from reference TRBV14 and TRBJ2-3): EAGVTQFPSHSVIEKGQTVTLRCDPISGHDNLYWYRRVMGKEIKFLLHFVKESKQDESGMPNNRFLAERTGGTYSTLKVQPAELEDSGVYFCASLVGVRDTQYFGPGTRLTVL.

The rearrangement uses TRBV28 and TRBJ2-5; 10 bases are shared with TRBD1. After removal of 3 bases from V and 5 bases from J, the junction contained 9 bases not matched to a gene. In germline, CDR1 is MDHEN, CDR2 SYDVKM. This CDR3 spans 16 amino acids. CDR3 region: CASSFGDRGSGETQYF. Here the CDR3 DNA reads TGTGCCAGCAGTTTCGGGGACAGGGGATCGGGCGAGACCCAGTACTTC.

The rearrangement uses TRBV6-1 and TRBJ1-5; tentative D call: TRBD1 (5 bases). V was clipped by 3 bases and J by 6 bases, with 9 bases between them. Germline lookup yields CDR1 MNHNS and CDR2 SASEGT. The CDR3 loop spans 13 amino acids. DNA for the CDR3: TGTGCCAGCAGTGACGGGGGAGGTCAGCCCCAGCATTTT. Translated: CASSDGGGQPQHF.